The 25 T cell receptor beta chains below come from one sample, sequenced in a study of CXCR3-negative and CXCR3-positive naive CD8 T cells. Preparation of TRB cDNA libraries relied on 5' RACE carrying UMI labels. TCRdb re-called the 5' RACE reads and gives one entry per CDR3 protein, without DNA. The data include over 100,000 distinct CDR3 sequences; the top ten clones carry less than 0.55%. Sequenced input: naive CXCR3- CD8+ T cells from blood. This sample's subset: CD45RO-CCR7+CD27+CD95- naive CD8+ T cells lacking CXCR3 (TNR3-). The source of these receptors is a human donor in good health. Some clones in this sample may be carry-over from other donors' samples.

J is TRBJ2-1 and V is TRBV20-1; TCRdb designates TRBD2, a call that cannot be tested without DNA. CDR3 length: 15 residues. In germline, CDR1 is DFQATT, CDR2 SNEGSKA (reference sequence). CDR3 sequence reads: CSERPAGASYNEQFF.

The chain combines TRBV19 with TRBJ2-2. This CDR3 spans 13 amino acids. The germline gives CDR1 LNHDA, CDR2 SQIVND (reference sequence). CDR3 loop: CASSIQIAGELFF. Supplemented by reference TRBV19 and TRBJ2-2, the full variable domain reads DGGITQSPKYLFRKEGQNVTLSCEQNLNHDAMYWYRQDPGQGLRLIYYSQIVNDFQKGDIAEGYSVSREKKESFPLTVTSAQKNPTAFYLCASSIQIAGELFFGEGSRLTVL.

The chain combines TRBV21-1 with TRBJ2-7; the D gene TCRdb calls, TRBD2, cannot be checked with no DNA. TRBV21-1 is assigned pseudogene status. The CDR3 extends over 16 amino acids. CDR3: CASSRGLAGGLYEQYF.

V usage is TRBV7-9 and J usage is TRBJ2-7; TCRdb picks TRBD1, but there is no DNA to check that call. Germline V gene lookup returns CDR1 SEHNR and CDR2 FQNEAQ (reference sequence). The length of the CDR3 is 13 residues. This chain's CDR3 is CASSFLQGYEQYF.

This chain uses TRBV18 with TRBJ2-1. There are 17 residues in the CDR3. Per the germline V gene, CDR1 is KGHSH and CDR2 is LQKENI. CDR3 sequence: CASSQPLSTAGYNEQFF.

V and J are TRBV28 and TRBJ2-2; TCRdb proposes TRBD2, but this gene call is untestable without DNA. Germline V gene sequence: CDR1 MDHEN, CDR2 SYDVKM. The CDR3 has 14 residues. The CDR3 is CASRGDLNTGELFF.

V usage is TRBV7-2 and J usage is TRBJ1-1. Germline assignment: CDR1 SGHTA and CDR2 FQGNSA. This CDR3 contains 14 residues. CDR3: CASSLVSLNTEAFF.

This chain uses TRBV4-3 with TRBJ2-1. This CDR3 has 17 amino acids. Germline lookup yields CDR1 LGHNA and CDR2 YSLEER. The CDR3 sequence: CASSQDLTVSSYNEQFF.

The chain recombines TRBV6-2 or TRBV6-3 with TRBJ2-1; absent DNA, TCRdb's TRBD1 call cannot be checked. CDR1 is MNHEY, CDR2 SVGEGT, per germline. The CDR3 length is 16 residues. This CDR3 reads CASSYLTGTANNELFF.

The chain joins TRBV11-1 to TRBJ2-4. The CDR3 runs to 15 residues. Per the germline V gene, CDR1 is SGHAT and CDR2 is FQDESV (reference sequence). CDR3 loop: CASSSSGVAKNIQYF.

The chain joins TRBV10-3 to TRBJ1-5; with no DNA, the TCRdb D assignment of TRBD1 cannot be verified. There are 14 residues in the CDR3. Germline loops: CDR1 ENHRY, CDR2 SYGVKD. CDR3 region: CAISEGTGNQPQHF.

The genes are TRBV5-5 and TRBJ2-7. The CDR3 is 12 residues long. Germline assignment: CDR1 SGHKS and CDR2 YYEKEE (reference sequence). CDR3 loop: CASSSDGLEQYF.

The V gene is TRBV7-2, the J gene TRBJ2-7; the TCRdb call, TRBD1, lacks DNA for checking. The CDR3 runs 19 residues. Per germline, CDR1 SGHTA and CDR2 FQGNSA. This CDR3 is CASSLSIRDRGRPFYEQYF.

V is TRBV4-1 and J is TRBJ2-1; there is no DNA to check the TCRdb D call of TRBD2. Per the germline V gene, CDR1 is MGHRA and CDR2 is YSYEKL. The CDR3 has 18 residues. The CDR3 loop is CASSQVGVAGALHNEQFF.

The rearrangement joins TRBV7-8 to TRBJ1-1; lacking DNA, the TRBD1 call made by TCRdb goes unchecked. There are 12 residues in the CDR3. CDR1 SGHVS and CDR2 FQNEAQ come from the germline V gene. The CDR3 is CAGRTGNTEAFF.

The CDR3 is CASSPRLAGTYEQYF. The rearrangement links TRBV28 to TRBJ2-7; checking the TCRdb D call of TRBD2 is not possible without DNA. Germline CDR1 reads MDHEN; CDR2 reads SYDVKM. This CDR3 region has 15 residues.

V usage is TRBV6-4 and J usage is TRBJ1-2; the D call from TCRdb, TRBD1, cannot be confirmed without DNA. This CDR3 region has 16 residues. CDR1 is MRHNA and CDR2 is SNTAGT in the germline V gene. Here the CDR3 reads CASSDRPEAGVGGYTF.

The V call is TRBV28, the J call TRBJ2-2; no DNA is available, so the TRBD1 call from TCRdb remains unchecked. The CDR3 has 13 amino acids. Germline V CDR1 and CDR2: MDHEN, SYDVKM. The CDR3 loop is CASSLWGAGELFF.

The J gene is TRBJ2-5, the V gene TRBV29-1; as DNA is missing, the TRBD2 call by TCRdb cannot be tested. CDR3 size: 17 residues. Germline V gene data show CDR1 as SQVTM and CDR2 as ANQGSEA. The CDR3 is CSAPGLGQDHPGETQYF.

This chain links TRBV7-9 with TRBJ2-2; TCRdb names TRBD1, which stays unverified in the absence of DNA. Germline-derived CDR1 and CDR2 are SEHNR and FQNEAQ (reference sequence). This CDR3 comprises 16 residues. The CDR3 is CASSLGSGTNTGELFF.

This chain joins TRBV7-2 and TRBJ2-3; no DNA is available, so the TRBD2 call from TCRdb remains unchecked. Germline assignment: CDR1 SGHTA and CDR2 FQGNSA. This CDR3 comprises 16 residues. CDR3 in amino acids: CASSLPTGLAGFTQYF. The whole variable domain, filled in from reference TRBV7-2 and TRBJ2-3, reads GAGVSQSPSNKVTEKGKDVELRCDPISGHTALYWYRQSLGQGLEFLIYFQGNSAPDKSGLPSDRFSAERTGGSVSTLTIQRTQQEDSAVYLCASSLPTGLAGFTQYFGPGTRLTVL.

V is TRBV7-9 and J is TRBJ2-3. CDR1 SEHNR and CDR2 FQNEAQ come from the germline V gene (reference sequence). The CDR3 is 15 residues long. The CDR3 loop is CASSTTRTSVDTQYF. Full variable domain (outside the CDR3, taken from reference TRBV7-9 and TRBJ2-3): DTGVSQNPRHKITKRGQNVTFRCDPISEHNRLYWYRQTLGQGPEFLTYFQNEAQLEKSRLLSDRFSAERPKGSFSTLEIQRTEQGDSAMYLCASSTTRTSVDTQYFGPGTRLTVL.

The CDR3 reads CASSFRGPLSYEQYF. The V call is TRBV28, the J call TRBJ2-7; absent DNA, TCRdb's TRBD1 call cannot be checked. The CDR3 sequence is 15 residues long. Looked up from germline, CDR1 is MDHEN and CDR2 is SYDVKM. The variable domain in full, with the rest retrieved from reference TRBV28 and TRBJ2-7, is DVKVTQSSRYLVKRTGEKVFLECVQDMDHENMFWYRQDPGLGLRLIYFSYDVKMKEKGDIPEGYSVSREKKERFSLILESASTNQTSMYLCASSFRGPLSYEQYFGPGTRLTVT.

The V and J genes are TRBV28 and TRBJ2-5; TCRdb proposes TRBD2, but this gene call is untestable without DNA. Germline CDR1 is MDHEN and CDR2 is SYDVKM. The CDR3 length is 17 residues. The CDR3 spells CASSHSGTSGLGETQYF.

The V and J genes are TRBV29-1 and TRBJ1-1. The germline gives CDR1 SQVTM, CDR2 ANQGSEA. The length of the CDR3 is 15 residues. CDR3 sequence: CSVADRFLGNTEAFF.